A selection of T cell receptor beta chains follows, all from one sample in a study of T cells expressing NK-cell markers. TCRdb re-called the 5' RACE reads and catalogs CDR3 proteins one per entry, DNA excluded. The sample data list 150,000 to 180,000 distinct CDR3 sequences. Sequencing was done on a sample of blood T cells: a sorted CD56 or NKG2C T cell subset, CD4+ or CD8+ T cells, or bulk PBMC T cells (not recorded which). The receptors were sampled from a woman in her 50s in good health. Each CDR3 is given with its conserved first and last residue.

J gene: TRBJ2-7
V gene: TRBV7-9
CDR3 protein: CASSSRGAYEQYF

J gene: TRBJ2-7
V gene: TRBV3-1
CDR3 protein: CASSPDDYEQYF

J gene: TRBJ2-1
V gene: TRBV12-5
CDR3 protein: CASGLGTGAYNEQFF

J gene: TRBJ2-1
V gene: TRBV19
CDR3 protein: CASSIKGTYNEQFF

J gene: TRBJ1-2
V gene: TRBV20-1
CDR3 protein: CSVYLSGDYGYTF

J gene: TRBJ1-2
V gene: TRBV9
CDR3 protein: CASSVGGGPGNGYTF

J gene: TRBJ2-3
V gene: TRBV2
CDR3 protein: CALTDLAGGMEPDTQYF

J gene: TRBJ1-1
V gene: TRBV28
CDR3 protein: CASSLITTDTEAFF

J gene: TRBJ1-2
V gene: TRBV29-1
CDR3 protein: CAIFDSTNYGYTF

J gene: TRBJ1-1
V gene: TRBV7-8
CDR3 protein: CASSFSPTGRRTEAFF

J gene: TRBJ2-1
V gene: TRBV23-1
CDR3 protein: CASSQKPGRSSYNEQFF

J gene: TRBJ2-1
V gene: TRBV12-5
CDR3 protein: CASGLLGEFNEQFF

J gene: TRBJ2-3
V gene: TRBV5-4
CDR3 protein: CASSFLSGSTDTQYF

J gene: TRBJ1-1
V gene: TRBV28
CDR3 protein: CASIETGTYTEAFF

J gene: TRBJ2-7
V gene: TRBV10-3
CDR3 protein: CAMSGGASYEQYF

J gene: TRBJ1-2
V gene: TRBV30
CDR3 protein: CAWSVTGPKGYTF

J gene: TRBJ2-1
V gene: TRBV29-1
CDR3 protein: CSDNRESYNEQFF

J gene: TRBJ2-3
V gene: TRBV2
CDR3 protein: CASSRTSGRTDTQYF

J gene: TRBJ2-6
V gene: TRBV4-2
CDR3 protein: CASSQSGTSGTLSGANVLTF

J gene: TRBJ2-1
V gene: TRBV11-2
CDR3 protein: CASTLHWEASYNEQFF

J gene: TRBJ2-1
V gene: TRBV20-1
CDR3 protein: CSARENSGRPIYNEQFF

J gene: TRBJ2-2
V gene: TRBV6-5
CDR3 protein: CAIGLAGGTGELFF

J gene: TRBJ2-2
V gene: TRBV20-1
CDR3 protein: CSASGSQHGELFF

J gene: TRBJ2-1
V gene: TRBV2
CDR3 protein: CASRFGAGVNNEQFF

J gene: TRBJ2-5
V gene: TRBV2
CDR3 protein: CASIGTGVLQETQYF

J gene: TRBJ2-3
V gene: TRBV27
CDR3 protein: CASSPGVREWHTQYF

J gene: TRBJ2-7
V gene: TRBV7-9
CDR3 protein: CASREGPSYEQYF

J gene: TRBJ2-1
V gene: TRBV7-8
CDR3 protein: CASWSLYNEQFF

J gene: TRBJ2-5
V gene: TRBV27
CDR3 protein: CASSLRGSKETQYF

J gene: TRBJ2-2
V gene: TRBV2
CDR3 protein: CASLPSIYTGELFF

J gene: TRBJ2-1
V gene: TRBV7-7
CDR3 protein: CASSPTLAGGFDEQFF

J gene: TRBJ1-1
V gene: TRBV27
CDR3 protein: CASSTWTEAFF

J gene: TRBJ2-5
V gene: TRBV12-3/TRBV12-4
CDR3 protein: CASRIGRGETQYF

J gene: TRBJ2-3
V gene: TRBV20-1
CDR3 protein: CSARNSLAASPSTDTQYF

J gene: TRBJ2-5
V gene: TRBV11-2
CDR3 protein: CASSWGRQRFLQETQYF

J gene: TRBJ2-2
V gene: TRBV27
CDR3 protein: CASSLGGAAGELFF

J gene: TRBJ2-2
V gene: TRBV13
CDR3 protein: CASSPWGDGTGELFF

J gene: TRBJ2-2
V gene: TRBV5-5
CDR3 protein: CASSLRAGLAQYTGELFF

J gene: TRBJ2-5
V gene: TRBV23-1
CDR3 protein: CASGGQETQYF

J gene: TRBJ2-2
V gene: TRBV3-1
CDR3 protein: CASSHAGLGTGELFF

J gene: TRBJ1-4
V gene: TRBV20-1
CDR3 protein: CSAREVGGFATNEKLFF

J gene: TRBJ2-1
V gene: TRBV27
CDR3 protein: CASSPTRSSYNEQFF

J gene: TRBJ2-3
V gene: TRBV5-1
CDR3 protein: CASSPVGQGLTDTQYF

J gene: TRBJ1-5
V gene: TRBV27
CDR3 protein: CASSSLGTGHNQPQHF

J gene: TRBJ2-7
V gene: TRBV4-1
CDR3 protein: CASSQSRTLEQYF

J gene: TRBJ2-2
V gene: TRBV24-1
CDR3 protein: CATSDWGLAVTTGELFF

J gene: TRBJ2-1
V gene: TRBV25-1
CDR3 protein: CASSDSAEVSGQFF

J gene: TRBJ2-1
V gene: TRBV5-1
CDR3 protein: CASSLQSSYNEQFF

J gene: TRBJ1-5
V gene: TRBV7-9
CDR3 protein: CASSWEGNNQPQHF

J gene: TRBJ2-7
V gene: TRBV19
CDR3 protein: CASSIEAGVYEQYF